This T cell receptor (beta chain) is from a study of cytomegalovirus exposure and HLA in healthy donors. Study-level findings and limits: In a later analysis, CMV-associated beta chains were mostly HLA-associated, it appeared. A later analysis linked some 17,000 TCR beta sequences to HLA alleles at 0.05 false discovery rate.

Of note for this clone: Its antigen is unknown.

Trimming left V 2 bases short and J 9 bases short, with 8 bases between. The V gene's germline CDR1 is GTSNPN and CDR2 SVGIG (reference sequence). The CDR3 is made up of 12 amino acids. Although they were nominally healthy when sampled, donors likely had unrecorded immune exposures. Use of 60 Vbeta and 13 Jbeta primers characterized the PCR. Using immunoSEQ multiplex PCR, the repertoire was profiled, and TCRdb retains in-frame clones only, with some absent. In the table there are tens of thousands of clones, about two thirds of which are singletons. The source material was PBMCs. The clonotype comes from a man in his forties in good health and CMV-seropositive. The chain couples TRBV30 to TRBJ1-6; D is perhaps TRBD1 (5 bases). Written as DNA, the CDR3 is TGTGCCTGGAGTTTTAGGGGTTCACCCCTCCACTTT. Translation gives CAWSFRGSPLHF.